This T cell receptor beta chain comes out of a study of OX40 agonist ivuxolimab in advanced cancers. For context, the study as a whole: Ivuxolimab was a fully human IgG2 agonistic monoclonal antibody targeting the costimulatory receptor OX40 (CD134). Partial responses occurred in three dose-escalation patients: two with cutaneous melanoma and one with hepatocellular carcinoma. Among the approximately 54 dose-escalation patients, about 19 had hepatocellular carcinoma, approximately 15 melanoma, 9 renal cell carcinoma and 9 head and neck cancer. Intravenous ivuxolimab was administered to patients every 2 weeks at six dose levels: 0.01, 0.1, 0.3, 1.5, 3 and 10 mg/kg. In the dose-escalation cohort, about four fifths of patients were male, and the mean age was 60 years with a range of roughly 23 to 90. The paper reports the monotherapy dose-escalation portion (N of about 50 patients) of the phase I ivuxolimab trial. Prior anti-PD-1, anti-PD-L1 or anti-CTLA-4 therapy was permitted, and checkpoint inhibitors had been received by less than 45% of dose-escalation patients. The purpose of peripheral TCRbeta sequencing was to test whether ivuxolimab changed TCR sequence diversity and led to clonal T-cell expansion. The study at large found these results: At doses of 0.1 to 3.0 mg/kg, clonal expansion of both CD4+ and CD8+ T cells in blood was seen between baseline and week 6. Low levels of normalized T-cell clonal expansion were also seen in some patients who did not respond. In the 0.1-3.0 mg/kg groups, partial responders were among the patients with the lowest normalized peripheral clonal expansion, particularly in CD8+ T cells. After ivuxolimab, CD8+ T cells had more expanded clones than CD4+ T cells on average. The antigen specificity of the peripheral T cells that underwent clonal expansion was not determined.

Including cysteine and phenylalanine, the CDR3 has 16 amino acids. Here the CDR3 DNA is all that survives: 48 bases in frame from base 1. Trimming costs V 1 base and J 0 bases, and their ends lie 10 bases apart. Via the germline V gene (reference sequence), CDR1 is LNHDA and CDR2 SQIVND. As to this clone: Its antigen target is currently unknown. No much larger clone is present one base from it, and per-base qualities are unavailable.

To sequence the TCRbeta CDR3 region, genomic DNA was isolated from the sorted cells. TCRbeta CDR3 regions were sequenced using the immunoSEQ Assay. The clones in this table, taken by TCRdb from immuneACCESS, are in-frame only. Not every clone is retained; where verified, under half of the shortfall comes from an unresolved V gene, and the cause of the rest is unknown. The sample profile shows approximately 71,000 clones; roughly 84% of them were found once. The ten largest make up 0.78% of the sample. Patients with autoimmune disease history or receiving systemic immunosuppression were excluded from the trial. In every dose cohort, peripheral blood was drawn for TCR sequencing at baseline, cycle 4 day 1, and cycle 7 day 1. Samples came from an open-label, multicenter, first-in-human phase I dose-escalation trial of ivuxolimab. The trial enrolled adults with locally advanced or metastatic head and neck squamous cell, hepatocellular, melanoma or renal cell carcinoma. CD4+ and CD8+ T cells were sorted separately from peripheral blood before TCR sequencing.

Sequences were derived from CD4+ or CD8+ T cells sorted from blood, sampled in a trial of the OX40 agonist ivuxolimab. The receptor was isolated from an adult with an advanced solid tumor such as melanoma, head and neck, liver or kidney cancer. This receptor chain uses TRBV19 and TRBJ1-5; possibly the D gene is TRBD1, per 5 matching bases. The sequenced DNA: TGTGCCAGTAGTATAGGGGGGGGTGGTAGCAATCAGCCCCAGCATTTT. It translates as CASSIGGGGSNQPQHF.